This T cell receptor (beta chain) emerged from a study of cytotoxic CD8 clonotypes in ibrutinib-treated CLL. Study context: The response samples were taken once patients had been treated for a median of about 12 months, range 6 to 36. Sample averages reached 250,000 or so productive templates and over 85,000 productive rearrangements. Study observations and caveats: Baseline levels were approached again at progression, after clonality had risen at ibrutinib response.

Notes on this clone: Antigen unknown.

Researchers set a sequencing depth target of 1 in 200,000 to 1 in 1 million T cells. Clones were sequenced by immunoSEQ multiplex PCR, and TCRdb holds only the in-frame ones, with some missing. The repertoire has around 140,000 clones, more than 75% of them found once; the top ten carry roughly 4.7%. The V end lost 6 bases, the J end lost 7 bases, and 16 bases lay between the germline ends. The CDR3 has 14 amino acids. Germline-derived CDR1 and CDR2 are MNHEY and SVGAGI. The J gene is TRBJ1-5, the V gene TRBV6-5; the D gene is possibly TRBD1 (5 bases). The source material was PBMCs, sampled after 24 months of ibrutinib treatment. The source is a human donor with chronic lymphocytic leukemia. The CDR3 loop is CASSPRVVGQPQHF. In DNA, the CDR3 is TGTGCCAGCAGCCCCAGGGTTGTGGGCCAGCCCCAGCATTTT.